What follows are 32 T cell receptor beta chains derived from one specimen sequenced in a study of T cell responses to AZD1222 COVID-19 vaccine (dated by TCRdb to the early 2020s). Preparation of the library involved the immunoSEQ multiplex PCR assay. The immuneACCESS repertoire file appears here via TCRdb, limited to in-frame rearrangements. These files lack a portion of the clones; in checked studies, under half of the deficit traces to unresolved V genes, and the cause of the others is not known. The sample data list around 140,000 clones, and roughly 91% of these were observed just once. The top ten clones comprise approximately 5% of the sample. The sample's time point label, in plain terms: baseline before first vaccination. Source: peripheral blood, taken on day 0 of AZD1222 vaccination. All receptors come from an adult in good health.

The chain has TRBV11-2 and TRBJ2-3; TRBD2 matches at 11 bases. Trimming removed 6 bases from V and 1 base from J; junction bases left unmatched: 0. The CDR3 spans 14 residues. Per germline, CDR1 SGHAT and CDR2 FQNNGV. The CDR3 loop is CASRLAGGTDTQYF. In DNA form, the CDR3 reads TGTGCCAGCAGACTAGCGGGGGGCACAGATACGCAGTATTTT.

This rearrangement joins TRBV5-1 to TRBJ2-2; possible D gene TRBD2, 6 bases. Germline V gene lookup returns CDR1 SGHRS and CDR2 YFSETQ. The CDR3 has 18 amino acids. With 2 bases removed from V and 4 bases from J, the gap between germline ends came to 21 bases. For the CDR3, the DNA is TGCGCCAGCAGCTTCCCCGCAGGAGCGGGCGGTGGCACCGGGGAGCTGTTTTTT. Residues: CASSFPAGAGGGTGELFF.

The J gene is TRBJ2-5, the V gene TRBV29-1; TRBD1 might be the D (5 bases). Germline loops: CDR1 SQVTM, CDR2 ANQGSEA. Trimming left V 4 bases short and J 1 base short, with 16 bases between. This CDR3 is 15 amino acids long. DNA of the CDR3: TGCAGCGTTGTCCCCCTCGGGCAGGGCCAAGAGACCCAGTACTTC. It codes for CSVVPLGQGQETQYF.

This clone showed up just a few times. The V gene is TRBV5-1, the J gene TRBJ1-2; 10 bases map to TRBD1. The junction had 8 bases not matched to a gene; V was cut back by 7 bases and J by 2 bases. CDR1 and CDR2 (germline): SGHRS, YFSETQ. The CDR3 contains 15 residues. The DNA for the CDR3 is TGCGCCAGCTTCGACAGGGGGCTCCAGAACTATGGCTACACCTTC. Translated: CASFDRGLQNYGYTF.

CDR3 in amino acids: CASSIIETQYF. CDR3 bases: TGTGCCAGCAGCATCATAGAGACCCAGTACTTC. This chain joins TRBV7-2 and TRBJ2-5; D gene ambiguous. The V gene's germline CDR1 is SGHTA and CDR2 FQGNSA. The CDR3 runs 11 residues. Trimming took off 5 bases at V and 4 bases at J, with 5 bases between the two ends.

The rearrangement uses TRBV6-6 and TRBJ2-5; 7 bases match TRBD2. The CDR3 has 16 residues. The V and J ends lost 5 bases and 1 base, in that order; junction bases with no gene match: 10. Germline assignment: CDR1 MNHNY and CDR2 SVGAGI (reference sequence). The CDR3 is CASSRSVAGSQETQYF. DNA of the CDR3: TGTGCCAGCAGTCGATCGGTAGCGGGTTCCCAAGAGACCCAGTACTTC.

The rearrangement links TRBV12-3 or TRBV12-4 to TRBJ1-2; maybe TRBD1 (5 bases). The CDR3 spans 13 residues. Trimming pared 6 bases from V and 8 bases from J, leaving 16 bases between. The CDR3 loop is CASSPGGSQGYTF. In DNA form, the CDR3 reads TGTGCCAGCAGCCCGGGGGGGTCACAAGGCTACACCTTC.

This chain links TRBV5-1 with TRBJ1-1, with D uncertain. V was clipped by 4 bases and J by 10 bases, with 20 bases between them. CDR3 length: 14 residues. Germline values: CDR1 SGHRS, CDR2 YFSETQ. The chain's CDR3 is CASSDAINLPTAFF. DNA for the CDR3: TGCGCCAGCAGCGACGCAATAAATTTACCCACAGCTTTCTTT.

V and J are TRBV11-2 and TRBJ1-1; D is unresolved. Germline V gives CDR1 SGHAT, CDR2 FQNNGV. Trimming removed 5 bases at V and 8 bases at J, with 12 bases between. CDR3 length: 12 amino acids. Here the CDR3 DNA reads TGTGCCAGCAGCCCCCAGCTTGGCGAAGCTTTCTTT. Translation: CASSPQLGEAFF.

The CDR3 spells CASSFTGEDTEAFF. The CDR3, as DNA: TGTGCCAGCAGCTTTACAGGGGAGGACACTGAAGCTTTCTTT. The V gene is TRBV11-2, the J gene TRBJ1-1; 7 nucleotides match TRBD1. Germline CDR1 reads SGHAT; CDR2 reads FQNNGV. This CDR3 spans 14 amino acids. The ends lost 3 bases at V and 3 bases at J; junction bases unmatched: 4.

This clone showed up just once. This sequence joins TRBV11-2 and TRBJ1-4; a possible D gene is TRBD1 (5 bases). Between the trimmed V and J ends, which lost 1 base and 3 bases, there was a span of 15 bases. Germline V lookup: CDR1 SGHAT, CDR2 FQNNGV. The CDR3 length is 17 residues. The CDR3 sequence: CASSLGGRGGSNEKLFF. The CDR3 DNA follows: TGTGCCAGCAGCTTAGGAGGCCGGGGGGGTTCTAATGAAAAACTGTTTTTT.

Here the CDR3 reads CASSYNPGQGQPQHF. CDR3 DNA sequence: TGTGCCAGCAGTTACAACCCGGGTCAGGGGCAGCCCCAGCATTTT. The gene calls are TRBV7-2 and TRBJ1-5, with a weak D call TRBD1 (6 bases). V lost 6 bases, J lost 7 bases, and 19 bases lay in between. Per the germline V gene, CDR1 is SGHTA and CDR2 is FQGNSA. The CDR3 has 15 amino acids.

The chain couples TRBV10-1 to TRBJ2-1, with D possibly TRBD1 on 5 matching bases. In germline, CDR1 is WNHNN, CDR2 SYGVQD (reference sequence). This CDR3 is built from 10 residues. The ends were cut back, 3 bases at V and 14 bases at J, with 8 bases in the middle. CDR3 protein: CASSDRVEFF. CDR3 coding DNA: TGCGCCAGCAGTGACAGGGTAGAGTTCTTC.

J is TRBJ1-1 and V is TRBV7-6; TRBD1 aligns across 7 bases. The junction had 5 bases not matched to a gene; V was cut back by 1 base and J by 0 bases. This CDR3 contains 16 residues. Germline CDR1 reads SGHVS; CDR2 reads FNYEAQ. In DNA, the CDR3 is TGTGCCAGCAGCTTAGTGGCAGGGGGAATGAACACTGAAGCTTTCTTT. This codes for CASSLVAGGMNTEAFF.

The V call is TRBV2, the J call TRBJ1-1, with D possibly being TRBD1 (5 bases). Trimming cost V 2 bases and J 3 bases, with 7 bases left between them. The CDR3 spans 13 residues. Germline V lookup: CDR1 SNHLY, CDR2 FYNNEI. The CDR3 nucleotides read TGTGCCAGCAGTGAACTGGGGGACACTGAAGCTTTCTTT. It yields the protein CASSELGDTEAFF.

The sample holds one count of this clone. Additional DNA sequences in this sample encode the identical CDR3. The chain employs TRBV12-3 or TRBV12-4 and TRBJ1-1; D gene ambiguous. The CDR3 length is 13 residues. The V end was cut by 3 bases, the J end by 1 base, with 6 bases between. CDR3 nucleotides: TGTGCCAGCAGTTTGTCGGGGAACACTGAAGCTTTCTTT. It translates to CASSLSGNTEAFF.

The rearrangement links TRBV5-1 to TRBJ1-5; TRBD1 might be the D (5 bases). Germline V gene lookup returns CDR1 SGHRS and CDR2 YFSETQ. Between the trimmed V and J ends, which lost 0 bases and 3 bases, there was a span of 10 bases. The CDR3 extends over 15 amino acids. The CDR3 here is CASSLGGTVNQPQHF. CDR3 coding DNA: TGCGCCAGCAGCTTGGGTGGGACCGTCAATCAGCCCCAGCATTTT. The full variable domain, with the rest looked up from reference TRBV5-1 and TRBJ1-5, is KAGVTQTPRYLIKTRGQQVTLSCSPISGHRSVSWYQQTPGQGLQFLFEYFSETQRNKGNFPGRFSGRQFSNSRSEMNVSTLELGDSALYLCASSLGGTVNQPQHFGDGTRLSIL.

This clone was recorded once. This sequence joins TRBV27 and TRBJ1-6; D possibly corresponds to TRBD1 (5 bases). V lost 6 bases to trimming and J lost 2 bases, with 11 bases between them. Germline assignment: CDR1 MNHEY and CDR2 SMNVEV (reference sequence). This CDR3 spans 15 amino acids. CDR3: CASREGGAYNSPLHF. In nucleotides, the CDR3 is TGTGCCAGCAGGGAGGGAGGGGCCTATAATTCACCCCTCCACTTT.

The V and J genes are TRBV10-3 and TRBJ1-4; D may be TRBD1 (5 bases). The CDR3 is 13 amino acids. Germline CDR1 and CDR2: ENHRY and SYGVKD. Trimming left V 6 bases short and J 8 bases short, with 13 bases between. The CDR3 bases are TGTGCCATCAGCCCCGGGACGCAGGAAAAACTGTTTTTT. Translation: CAISPGTQEKLFF.

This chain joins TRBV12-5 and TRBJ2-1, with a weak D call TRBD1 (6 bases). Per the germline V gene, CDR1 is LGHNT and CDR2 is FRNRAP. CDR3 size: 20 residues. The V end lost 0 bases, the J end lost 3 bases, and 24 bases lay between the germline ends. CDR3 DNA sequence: TGTGCTAGTGGTTTGGTACGGACAGAAGTGGGAAGAGGAAACTACAATGAGCAGTTCTTC. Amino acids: CASGLVRTEVGRGNYNEQFF.

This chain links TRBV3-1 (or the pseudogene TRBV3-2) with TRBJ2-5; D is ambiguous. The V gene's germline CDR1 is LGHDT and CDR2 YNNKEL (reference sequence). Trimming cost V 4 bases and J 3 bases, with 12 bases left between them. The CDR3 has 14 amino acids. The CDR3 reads CASSPAFLEETQYF. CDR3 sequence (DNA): TGTGCCAGCAGCCCGGCCTTCCTGGAAGAGACCCAGTACTTC.

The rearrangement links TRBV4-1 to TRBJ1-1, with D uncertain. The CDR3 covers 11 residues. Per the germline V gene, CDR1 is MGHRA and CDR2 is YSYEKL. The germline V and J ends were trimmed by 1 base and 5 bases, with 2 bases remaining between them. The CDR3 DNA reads TGCGCCAGCAGCCAAGGGACTGAAGCTTTCTTT. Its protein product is CASSQGTEAFF.

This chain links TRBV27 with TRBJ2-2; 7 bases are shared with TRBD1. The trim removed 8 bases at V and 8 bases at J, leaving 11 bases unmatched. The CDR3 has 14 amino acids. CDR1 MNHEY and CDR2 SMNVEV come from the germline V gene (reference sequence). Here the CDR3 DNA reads TGTGCCAGCCGCACAGGGGCTCTCGCAGGGGAGCTGTTTTTT. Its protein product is CASRTGALAGELFF.

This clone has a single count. The CDR3 coding sequence is TGTGCCAGTAGCCCCGGGTGGGCATACGAGCAGTACTTC. It is translated as CASSPGWAYEQYF. The gene calls are TRBV19 and TRBJ2-7; D is undetermined. This CDR3 is 13 amino acids long. Trimming shortened V by 6 bases and J by 4 bases, and 13 bases separated the two germline ends. Germline V lookup: CDR1 LNHDA, CDR2 SQIVND (reference sequence). The entire variable domain, with the rest obtained from reference TRBV19 and TRBJ2-7, is as follows: DGGITQSPKYLFRKEGQNVTLSCEQNLNHDAMYWYRQDPGQGLRLIYYSQIVNDFQKGDIAEGYSVSREKKESFPLTVTSAQKNPTAFYLCASSPGWAYEQYFGPGTRLTVT.

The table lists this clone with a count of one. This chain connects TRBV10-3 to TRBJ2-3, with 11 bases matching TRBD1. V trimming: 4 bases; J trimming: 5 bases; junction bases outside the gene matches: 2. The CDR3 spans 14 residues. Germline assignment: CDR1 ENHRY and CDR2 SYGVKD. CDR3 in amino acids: CAISGTGGGDTQYF. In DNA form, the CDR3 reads TGTGCCATCAGTGGGACAGGGGGCGGAGATACGCAGTATTTT.

CDR3 in amino acids: CASSPGTDEAFF. The DNA for the CDR3 is TGTGCCAGCAGCCCCGGGACAGACGAAGCTTTCTTT. The chain has TRBV7-8 and TRBJ1-1, with TRBD1 matching 7 bases. V shed 5 bases and J 8 bases; nucleotides not matched to a gene: 5. The germline V gene has CDR1 SGHVS and CDR2 FQNEAQ. CDR3 length equals 12 residues.

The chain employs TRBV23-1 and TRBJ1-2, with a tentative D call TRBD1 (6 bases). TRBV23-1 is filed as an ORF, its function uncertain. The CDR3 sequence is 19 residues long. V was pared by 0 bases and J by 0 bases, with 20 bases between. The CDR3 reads CASSQSRSQGPQANYGYTF. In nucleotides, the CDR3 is TGCGCCAGCAGTCAATCTCGTAGCCAGGGGCCTCAAGCTAACTATGGCTACACCTTC.

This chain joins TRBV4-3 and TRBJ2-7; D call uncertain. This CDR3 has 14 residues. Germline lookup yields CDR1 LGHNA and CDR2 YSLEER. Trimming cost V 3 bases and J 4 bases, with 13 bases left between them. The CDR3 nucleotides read TGCGCCAGCAGCCAGGGATTGATGGGATACGAGCAGTACTTC. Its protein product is CASSQGLMGYEQYF.

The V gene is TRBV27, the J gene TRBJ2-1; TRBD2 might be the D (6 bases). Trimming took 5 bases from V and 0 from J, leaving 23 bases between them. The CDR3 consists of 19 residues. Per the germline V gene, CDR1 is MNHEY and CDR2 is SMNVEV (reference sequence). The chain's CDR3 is CASSPIPPYREYSYNEQFF. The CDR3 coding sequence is TGTGCCAGCAGTCCTATCCCCCCTTACCGGGAGTACTCCTACAATGAGCAGTTCTTC.

The CDR3 loop reads CASSLWAGGFLDTQYF. In DNA form, the CDR3 reads TGTGCCAGCAGCTTATGGGCGGGGGGTTTTTTAGATACGCAGTATTTT. The chain employs TRBV7-2 and TRBJ2-3; 8 bases fit TRBD2. The trim removed 2 bases at V and 5 bases at J, leaving 9 bases unmatched. The CDR3 has 16 amino acids. The germline gives CDR1 SGHTA, CDR2 FQGNSA.

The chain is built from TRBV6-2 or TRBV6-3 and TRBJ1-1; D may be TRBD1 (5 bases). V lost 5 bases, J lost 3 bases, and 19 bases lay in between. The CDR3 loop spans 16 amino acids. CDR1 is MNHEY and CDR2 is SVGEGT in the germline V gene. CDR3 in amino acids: CASSPPGRPSYTEAFF. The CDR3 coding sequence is TGTGCCAGCAGTCCACCGGGGCGTCCCTCTTACACTGAAGCTTTCTTT.

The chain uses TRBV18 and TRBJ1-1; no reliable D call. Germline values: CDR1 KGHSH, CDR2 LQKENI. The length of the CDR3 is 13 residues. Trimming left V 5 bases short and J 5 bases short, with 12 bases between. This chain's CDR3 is CASSATAKTEAFF. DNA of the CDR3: TGTGCCAGCTCAGCGACCGCCAAGACTGAAGCTTTCTTT. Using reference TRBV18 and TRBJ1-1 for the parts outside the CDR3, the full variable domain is NAGVMQNPRHLVRRRGQEARLRCSPMKGHSHVYWYRQLPEEGLKFMVYLQKENIIDESGMPKERFSAEFPKEGPSILRIQQVVRGDSAAYFCASSATAKTEAFFGQGTRLTVV.